This entry is about one TCR beta chain. This entry comes from a study of blood T cell repertoires in COVID-19. Profiling relied on immunoSEQ multiplex PCR, and the TCRdb table lists in-frame clones only, not all of them. The sample contains under 200,000 clones, about 90% of which appear only once. Germline CDR1 is KGHSH and CDR2 is LQKENI. V dropped 3 bases and J dropped 0 bases, with 9 bases sitting between them. The CDR3 sequence is 14 residues long. The J gene is TRBJ2-7, the V gene TRBV18; maybe TRBD1 (6 bases). The sample was PBMCs or T cells enriched from blood (not recorded which). This TCR derives from a woman in her forties or fifties who had recovered from COVID-19. The CDR3 loop reads CASSPSGASYEQYF. CDR3 coding DNA: TGTGCCAGCTCACCCTCAGGGGCCTCCTACGAGCAGTACTTC. Complete variable domain (other parts from reference TRBV18 and TRBJ2-7): NAGVMQNPRHLVRRRGQEARLRCSPMKGHSHVYWYRQLPEEGLKFMVYLQKENIIDESGMPKERFSAEFPKEGPSILRIQQVVRGDSAAYFCASSPSGASYEQYFGPGTRLTVT.